Here is one TCR beta chain with its context. This specimen belongs to a study of blood T cell repertoires in COVID-19. About the research overall: The samples span acute and convalescent COVID-19 from the United States, Italy and Spain.

During active infection, Seattle patients enrolled and were then monitored through disease. Methods used by the authors: Scientists estimated how many nucleated cells there were by amplifying reference gene primers. The assay was immunoSEQ multiplex PCR, and TCRdb's table has in-frame clones only and misses some. For V, J and clone size, that table is used; D and trimming come from the DNA. The sample comprises about 160,000 clones, just under 90% of which are singletons, and 10% rests with the top ten. Sequencing used peripheral blood. The source is a woman aged 70 to 79 with COVID-19, enrolled during active disease.

The CDR3, as DNA: TGCAGCGCCCGGGGGAGGACTGAAGCTTTCTTT. Amino acid sequence: CSARGRTEAFF. V usage is TRBV29-1 and J usage is TRBJ1-1, with D possibly matching TRBD1 (5 bases). V lost 7 bases and J lost 5, with 11 bases in between. Looked up from germline, CDR1 is SQVTM and CDR2 is ANQGSEA. The CDR3 contains 11 residues.